Sequencing of this T cell receptor beta chain was carried out in a study of blood T cell repertoires in COVID-19. Across the whole study: Researchers got acute and convalescent COVID-19 samples from the United States, Italy and Spain. The analysed material was cDNA or gDNA that came from T cells, B-cell-depleted T cells, or PBMCs.

Per the authors' pipeline: Cell counts per sample came from amplifying reference gene primers. The data were produced by immunoSEQ multiplex PCR, yet TCRdb's version contains in-frame clones alone and is incomplete. V, J and clone size reflect that table, while D and trimming were determined from the DNA. Of around 110,000 clones in the sample, 88% were seen once. The TCR comes from a man in his fifties with active or convalescent COVID-19. The specimen sequenced was peripheral blood.

In DNA, the CDR3 is TGTGCCAGCAGAGCGGGACAGGGCGGCCACGAGCAGTACTTC. It is translated as CASRAGQGGHEQYF. The chain combines TRBV6-6 with TRBJ2-7, with TRBD1 matching over 9 bases. Germline V gives CDR1 MNHNY, CDR2 SVGAGI (reference sequence). Unmatched junction bases numbered 8, after V lost 6 bases and J lost 5 bases. There are 14 residues in the CDR3.